The clone carrying this T cell receptor beta chain came up a few times. Its specificity is not known. TCRdb used MiXCR to reprocess the reads, holding one entry per CDR3 protein. The repertoire holds about 830,000 distinct CDR3 sequences, with 32% as singletons. This entry is derived from a study of T cell repertoires in cytomegalovirus infection. The V and J ends lost 3 bases and 11 bases, in that order; junction bases with no gene match: 11. The CDR3 has 14 residues. Sequences were derived from cultured CD8+ T cells from PBMCs, sampled from culture after CMV antigen stimulation. This chain connects TRBV12-3 or TRBV12-4 to TRBJ2-5; 8 bases fit TRBD1. The clonotype originates from a human donor in good health (CMV status not recorded). Some clones in this sample may be carry-over from other donors' samples. The CDR3, as DNA: TGTGCCAGCAGTTTTGTTGGACAGGGCCAGAATCAGTACTTC. Translating gives CASSFVGQGQNQYF.